This T cell receptor beta chain was observed in a study of blood T cell repertoires in COVID-19. Study as a whole: Sites in the United States, Italy and Spain provided acute and convalescent COVID-19 samples. T cells, B-cell-depleted T cells, or PBMCs provided the cDNA or gDNA that served as material.

In the original processing: Reference gene primer amplification yielded estimated nucleated cell counts. Sequencing was performed with immunoSEQ multiplex PCR; in TCRdb, only in-frame clones are kept and a portion is missing. V, J and clone size derive from that table, while D and trimming were established from the DNA sequence. The sample consists of fewer than 200,000 clones, about 85% of them appearing once. CDR1 and CDR2 from the germline V gene are SGHVS and FQNEAQ. J gave up 3 bases and V 5 bases, and 11 bases lay outside the gene matches. This CDR3 is built from 19 residues. The clonotype was recovered from an older woman with acute or convalescent COVID-19. The chain recombines TRBV7-8 with TRBJ2-1, with 15 positions matching TRBD2. What was sequenced was peripheral blood. In DNA form, the CDR3 reads TGTGCCAGCAGCATAGGACTAGCGGGAGGGTATTTGGGCTACAATGAGCAGTTCTTC. This translates into CASSIGLAGGYLGYNEQFF.